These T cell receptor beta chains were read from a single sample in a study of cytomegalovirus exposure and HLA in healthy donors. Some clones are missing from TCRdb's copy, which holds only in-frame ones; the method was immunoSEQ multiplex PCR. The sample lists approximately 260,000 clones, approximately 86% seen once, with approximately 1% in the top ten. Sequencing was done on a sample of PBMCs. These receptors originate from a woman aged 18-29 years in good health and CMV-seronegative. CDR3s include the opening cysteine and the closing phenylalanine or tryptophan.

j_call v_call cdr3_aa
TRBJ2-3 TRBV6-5 CASSSPLAGNTDTQYF
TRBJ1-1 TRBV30 CAWSFGRITEAFF
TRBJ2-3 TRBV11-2 CASSLVPSGGGTDTQYF
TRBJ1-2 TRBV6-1 CASSVQGMDGYTF
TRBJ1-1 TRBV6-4 CASSAAPGVPEAFF
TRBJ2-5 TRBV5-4 CASSLGTSGVQETQYF
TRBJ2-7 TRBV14 CASSLRLAGAPYEQYF
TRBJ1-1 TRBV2 CASSESAGANTEAFF
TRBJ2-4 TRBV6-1 CASSEFGGRDIQYF
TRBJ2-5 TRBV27 CASSPIAGVEETQYF
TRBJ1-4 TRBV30 CAWKNSNEKLFF
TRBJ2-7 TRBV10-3 CAITARYSGTGDRGEQYF
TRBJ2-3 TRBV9 CASSVVGADTQYF
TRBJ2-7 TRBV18 CASSERYAGIVEQYF
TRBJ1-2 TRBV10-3 CAIRTNRGDNYGYTF
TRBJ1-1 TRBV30 CAWSVGTFFGQGILNTEAFF
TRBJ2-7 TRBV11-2 CAIRSTAYEQYF
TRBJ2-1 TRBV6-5 CASSSRRGTVSNEQFF
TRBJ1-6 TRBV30 CAWRLTPSPLHF
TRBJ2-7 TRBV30 CAWLATGPSYEQYF
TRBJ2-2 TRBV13 CASSLGLAGELFF
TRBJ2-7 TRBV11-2 CASTLTGLAGGTYEQYF
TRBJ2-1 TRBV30 CAWSARHWSVYGNEQFF
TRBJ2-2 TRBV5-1 CASSEGQGAGELFF
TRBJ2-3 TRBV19 CASSIAEFTDTQYF
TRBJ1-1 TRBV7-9 CASTKPSIGRGTEAFF
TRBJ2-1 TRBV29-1 CSVEGAGGPYSYNEQFF
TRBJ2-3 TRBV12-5 CASGPPGRGVASSQYF
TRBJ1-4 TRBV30 CAYSTDQWEKLFF
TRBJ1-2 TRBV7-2 CASSLGTGMGYGYTF
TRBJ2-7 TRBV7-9 CASSLGSGGWIGYEQYF
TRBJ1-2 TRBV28 CASLTSPSGTGNGYTF
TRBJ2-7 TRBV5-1 CASSEEPASYEQYF
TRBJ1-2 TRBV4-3 CASSQMGQPNYGYTF
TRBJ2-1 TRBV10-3 CASSMGLNSYNEQFF
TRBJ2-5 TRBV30 CAWSPGTSGRLGRETQYF
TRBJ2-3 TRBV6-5 CASSFSGDTQYF
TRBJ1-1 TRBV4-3 CASSQGTGISNTEAFF
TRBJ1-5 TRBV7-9 CASSPHGGSQRDSNQPQHF
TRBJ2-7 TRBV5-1 CASSSGLAGGRYEQYF
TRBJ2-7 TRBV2 CASSMGLATYEQYF
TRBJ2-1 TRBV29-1 CSVGGQGSYNEQFF
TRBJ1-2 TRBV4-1 CASSQQPPWAYGYTF
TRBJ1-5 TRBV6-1 CASSGQGGGQPQHF
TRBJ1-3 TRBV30 CAWVTGVGNTIYF
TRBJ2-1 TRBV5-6 CASRPWGGNEQFF
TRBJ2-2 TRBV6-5 CASSWGGVGTGELFF
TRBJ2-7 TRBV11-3 CASSLDEDRGYEQYF
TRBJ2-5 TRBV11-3 CASSLTDRGGSETQYF
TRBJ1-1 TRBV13 CASRVEEGAEAFF
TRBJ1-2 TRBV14 CASSPWTNYGYTF
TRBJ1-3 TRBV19 CASSIGGVSGNTIYF
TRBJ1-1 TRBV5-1 CASSWNGANTEAFF
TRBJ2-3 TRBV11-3 CASSLDNPGLDTQYF
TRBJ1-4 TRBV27 CASSNLDRLLTNEKLFF
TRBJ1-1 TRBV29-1 CSVVLFLLGQGGEAFF
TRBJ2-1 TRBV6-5 CASSYLLAGGRHEQFF